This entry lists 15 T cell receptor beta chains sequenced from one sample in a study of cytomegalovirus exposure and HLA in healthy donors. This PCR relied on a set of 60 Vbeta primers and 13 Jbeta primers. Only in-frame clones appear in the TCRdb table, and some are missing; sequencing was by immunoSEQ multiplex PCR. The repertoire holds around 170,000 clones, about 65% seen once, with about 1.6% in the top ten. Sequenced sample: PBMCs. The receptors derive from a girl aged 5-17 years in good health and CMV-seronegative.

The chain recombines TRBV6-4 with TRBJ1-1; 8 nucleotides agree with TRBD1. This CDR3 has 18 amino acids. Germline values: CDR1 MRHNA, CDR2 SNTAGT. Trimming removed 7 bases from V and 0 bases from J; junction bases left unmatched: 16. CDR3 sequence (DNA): TGTGCCAGCAAAAGCAGGGGGCGTTTCCGATTCATGAACACTGAAGCTTTCTTT. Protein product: CASKSRGRFRFMNTEAFF.

CDR3 residues: CASSQGRDGSFAEAFF. The CDR3 DNA is TGCGCCAGCAGCCAAGGACGGGACGGGAGTTTCGCTGAAGCTTTCTTT. The V call is TRBV4-1, the J call TRBJ1-1, with D possibly matching TRBD1 (5 bases). Trimming took off 1 base at V and 6 bases at J, with 18 bases between the two ends. The germline gives CDR1 MGHRA, CDR2 YSYEKL. There are 16 residues in the CDR3.

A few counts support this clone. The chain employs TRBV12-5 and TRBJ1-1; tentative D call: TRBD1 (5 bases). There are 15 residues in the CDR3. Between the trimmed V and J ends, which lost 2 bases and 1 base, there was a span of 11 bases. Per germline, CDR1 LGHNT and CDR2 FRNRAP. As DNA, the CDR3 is TGTGCTAGTGGTTTGTCGGCAGGACAGAACACTGAAGCTTTCTTT. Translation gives CASGLSAGQNTEAFF.

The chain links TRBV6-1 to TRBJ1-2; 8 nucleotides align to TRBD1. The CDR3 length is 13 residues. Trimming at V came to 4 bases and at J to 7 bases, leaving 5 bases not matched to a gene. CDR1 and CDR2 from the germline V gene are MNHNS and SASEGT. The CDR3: CASSAGQGRGYTF. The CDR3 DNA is TGTGCCAGCAGTGCCGGACAGGGCCGTGGCTACACCTTC.

The CDR3 is CASSLNSDEAFF. The CDR3 DNA is TGTGCCAGCAGCTTGAATTCAGATGAAGCTTTCTTT. The V and J genes are TRBV5-8 and TRBJ1-1; D remains ambiguous. Trimming cost V 1 base and J 7 bases, with 8 bases left between them. CDR3 length: 12 residues. Germline V gene data show CDR1 as SGHTS and CDR2 as YDEGEE.

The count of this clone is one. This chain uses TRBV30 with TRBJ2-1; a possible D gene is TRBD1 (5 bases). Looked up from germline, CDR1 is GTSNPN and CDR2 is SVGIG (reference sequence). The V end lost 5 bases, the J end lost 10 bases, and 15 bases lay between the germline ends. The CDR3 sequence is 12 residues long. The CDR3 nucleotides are TGTGCCTGGGCCCCCCACTACAGGGAGCAGTTCTTC. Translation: CAWAPHYREQFF. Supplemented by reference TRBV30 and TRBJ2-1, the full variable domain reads SQTIHQWPATLVQPVGSPLSLECTVEGTSNPNLYWYRQAAGRGLQLLFYSVGIGQISSEVPQNLSASRPQDRQFILSSKKLLLSDSGFYLCAWAPHYREQFFGPGTRLTVL.

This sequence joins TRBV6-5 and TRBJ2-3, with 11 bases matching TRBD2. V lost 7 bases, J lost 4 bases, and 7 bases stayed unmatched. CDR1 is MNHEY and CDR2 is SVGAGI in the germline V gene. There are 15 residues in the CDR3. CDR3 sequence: CASTPSGGNPDTQYF. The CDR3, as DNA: TGTGCCAGCACCCCTAGCGGGGGGAACCCAGATACGCAGTATTTT.

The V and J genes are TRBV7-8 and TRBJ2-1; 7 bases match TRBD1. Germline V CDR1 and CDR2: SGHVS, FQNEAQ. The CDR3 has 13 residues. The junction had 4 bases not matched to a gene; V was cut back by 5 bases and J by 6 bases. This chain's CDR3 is CASSTDRVNEQFF. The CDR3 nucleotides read TGTGCCAGCAGCACCGACAGGGTCAATGAGCAGTTCTTC.

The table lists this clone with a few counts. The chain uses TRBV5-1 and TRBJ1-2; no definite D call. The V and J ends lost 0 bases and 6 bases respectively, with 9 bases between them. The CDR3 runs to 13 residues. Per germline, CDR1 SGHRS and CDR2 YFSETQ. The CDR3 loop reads CASSLVQQDGYTF. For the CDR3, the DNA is TGCGCCAGCAGCTTGGTGCAGCAGGATGGCTACACCTTC.

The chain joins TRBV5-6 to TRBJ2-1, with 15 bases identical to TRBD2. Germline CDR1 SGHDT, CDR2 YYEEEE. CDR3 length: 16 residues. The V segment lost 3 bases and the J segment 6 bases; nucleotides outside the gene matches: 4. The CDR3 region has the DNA TGTGCCAGCAGCTCCGGGACTAGCGGGGGGATCAATGAGCAGTTCTTC. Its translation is CASSSGTSGGINEQFF.

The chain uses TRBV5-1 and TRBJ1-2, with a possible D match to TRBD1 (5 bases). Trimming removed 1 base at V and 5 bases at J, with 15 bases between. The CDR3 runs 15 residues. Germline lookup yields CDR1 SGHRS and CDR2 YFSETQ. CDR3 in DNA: TGCGCCAGCAGCTTGCAGGGCTTTGGATTATATGGCTACACCTTC. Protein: CASSLQGFGLYGYTF.

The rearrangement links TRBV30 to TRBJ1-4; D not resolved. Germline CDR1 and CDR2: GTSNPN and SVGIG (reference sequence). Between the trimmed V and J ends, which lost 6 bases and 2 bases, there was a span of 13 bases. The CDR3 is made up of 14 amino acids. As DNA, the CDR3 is TGTGCCTGCCTCAATAGTATGACTAATGAAAAACTGTTTTTT. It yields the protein CACLNSMTNEKLFF.

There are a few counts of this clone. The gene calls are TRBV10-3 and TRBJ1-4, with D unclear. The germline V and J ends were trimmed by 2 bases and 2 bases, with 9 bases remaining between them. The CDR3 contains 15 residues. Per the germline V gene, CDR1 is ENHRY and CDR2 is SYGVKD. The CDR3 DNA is TGTGCCATCAGTGAGCCCGGGGATACTAATGAAAAACTGTTTTTT. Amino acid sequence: CAISEPGDTNEKLFF.

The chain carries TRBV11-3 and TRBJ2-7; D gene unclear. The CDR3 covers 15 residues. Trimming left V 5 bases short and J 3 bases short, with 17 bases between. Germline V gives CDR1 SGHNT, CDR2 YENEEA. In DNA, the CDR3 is TGTGCCAGCAGCCCCGGCCCCCTTGGGCACTACGAGCAGTACTTC. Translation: CASSPGPLGHYEQYF.

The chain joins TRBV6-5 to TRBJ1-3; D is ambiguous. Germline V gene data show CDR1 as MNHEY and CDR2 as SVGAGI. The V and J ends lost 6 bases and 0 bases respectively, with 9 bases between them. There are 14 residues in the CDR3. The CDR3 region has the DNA TGTGCCAGCAGGAACGACAACTCTGGAAACACCATATATTTT. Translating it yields CASRNDNSGNTIYF.